This TCR beta chain is from a study of blood T cell repertoires in COVID-19. About the study: Specimens from acute and convalescent COVID-19 originated in the United States, Italy and Spain.

During the 2 weeks before they entered the study, exposed participants had met someone with a PCR-confirmed or clinician-diagnosed COVID-19 case. Here immunoSEQ multiplex PCR was the method, and the copy in TCRdb shows in-frame clones only, minus some. The sample includes about 320,000 clones, roughly nine tenths seen only once; the top ten take roughly 3.9%. The CDR3 spans 16 residues. The J segment lost 0 bases and the V segment lost 2 bases, leaving 5 bases of the junction unmatched. Germline CDR1 and CDR2: SGHRS and YFSETQ. This TCR was sampled from a woman between 25 and 40 years old who had been exposed to COVID-19. The chain carries TRBV5-1 and TRBJ2-3; 8 bases are a match to TRBD2. The specimen sequenced was PBMCs or T cells enriched from blood (not recorded which). CDR3 protein: CASSFIAGTSTDTQYF. The CDR3 DNA reads as TGCGCCAGCAGCTTCATAGCGGGGACTAGCACAGATACGCAGTATTTT.